One and the same sample provided the 19 T cell receptor beta chains below, sequenced in a study of T cell responses to AZD1222 COVID-19 vaccine. Measured with immunoSEQ multiplex PCR; TCRdb has only the in-frame clones, and not every one. The sample has about 39,000 clones; 88% are singletons. Material: peripheral blood, obtained 28 days after the second AZD1222 dose. All receptors come from an adult who received the AZD1222 COVID-19 vaccine.

The rearrangement uses TRBV23-1 and TRBJ2-3; 12 bases are shared with TRBD2. TRBV23-1 is filed as an ORF, its function uncertain. This CDR3 has 18 amino acids. The V and J ends lost 0 bases and 2 bases, in that order; junction bases with no gene match: 6. CDR3 DNA: TGCGCCAGCAGTCAATCCGGGCTAGCGGGAGGGCCCACAGATACGCAGTATTTT. Protein sequence: CASSQSGLAGGPTDTQYF.

The chain couples TRBV7-9 to TRBJ1-5; no reliable D call. CDR3 length: 14 residues. CDR1 is SEHNR and CDR2 is FQNEAQ in the germline V gene (reference sequence). Trimming took 5 bases from V and 2 from J, leaving 10 bases between them. The CDR3 here is CASSQALGNQPQHF. The DNA for the CDR3 is TGTGCCAGCAGCCAGGCTTTGGGCAATCAGCCCCAGCATTTT.

The gene calls are TRBV7-8 and TRBJ2-3, with D possibly being TRBD1 (6 bases). The length of the CDR3 is 15 residues. Germline V gene lookup returns CDR1 SGHVS and CDR2 FQNEAQ. V lost 9 bases, J lost 2 bases, and 18 bases lay in between. The CDR3 DNA is TGTGCCAGTAAAGGCGGCAGGGGTTTCACAGATACGCAGTATTTT. It translates to CASKGGRGFTDTQYF.

The chain recombines TRBV3-1 (or the pseudogene TRBV3-2) with TRBJ1-2, with 8 bases aligning to TRBD1. The length of the CDR3 is 14 residues. Per germline, CDR1 LGHDT and CDR2 YNNKEL (reference sequence). The V and J ends lost 6 bases and 2 bases, in that order; junction bases with no gene match: 5. The CDR3 sequence is CASRQTGENYGYTF. The CDR3 nucleotides are TGTGCCAGCAGACAGACAGGGGAAAACTATGGCTACACCTTC.

V is TRBV18 and J is TRBJ1-1; D ambiguous. With 2 bases removed from V and 3 bases from J, the gap between germline ends came to 7 bases. The CDR3 has 13 amino acids. Germline V gene data show CDR1 as KGHSH and CDR2 as LQKENI. CDR3 loop: CASSPKSDTEAFF. In nucleotides, the CDR3 is TGTGCCAGCTCACCAAAGAGTGACACTGAAGCTTTCTTT.

The rearrangement uses TRBV6-6 and TRBJ1-5; 10 bases fit TRBD1. CDR3 length equals 17 residues. Germline trimming cut 5 bases from V and 1 base from J; bases unmatched to any gene: 8. Germline lookup yields CDR1 MNHNY and CDR2 SVGAGI (reference sequence). The CDR3 loop is CASSRRGTGASNQPQHF. Here the CDR3 DNA reads TGTGCCAGCAGTCGACGTGGGACAGGGGCCAGCAATCAGCCCCAGCATTTT.

The chain employs TRBV27 and TRBJ2-1; D might be TRBD1 (8 bases). From germline, CDR1 is MNHEY and CDR2 SMNVEV (reference sequence). The CDR3 spans 15 residues. V lost 6 bases and J 5 bases, leaving 17 bases between the germline ends. The CDR3 loop is CASSIGQGGHNEQFF. The CDR3 region has the DNA TGTGCCAGCAGCATAGGACAGGGAGGGCACAATGAGCAGTTCTTC.

The V call is TRBV24-1, the J call TRBJ2-1, with 7 bases lining up with TRBD1. This CDR3 region has 14 residues. CDR1 KGHDR and CDR2 SFDVKD come from the germline V gene. V lost 4 bases and J lost 5; bases outside the gene matches: 4. CDR3: CATSEAGGNNEQFF. CDR3 DNA: TGTGCCACCAGTGAGGCAGGGGGAAACAATGAGCAGTTCTTC.

Only a few counts were recorded for this clone. The chain carries TRBV5-6 and TRBJ1-4, with D uncertain. The V gene lost 0 bases and the J gene lost 6 bases, with 0 bases spanning the gap. The germline V gene has CDR1 SGHDT and CDR2 YYEEEE. The CDR3 contains 11 residues. CDR3 in amino acids: CASSLDEKLFF. The CDR3, as DNA: TGTGCCAGCAGCTTGGATGAAAAACTGTTTTTT.

The gene calls are TRBV6-1 and TRBJ2-5; a weak D match, TRBD2 (6 bases). Germline CDR1 and CDR2: MNHNS and SASEGT. Trimming took off 2 bases at V and 1 base at J, with 11 bases between the two ends. The CDR3 length is 15 residues. In DNA, the CDR3 is TGTGCCAGCAGTGAATTGGGACTGAGCCAAGAGACCCAGTACTTC. Its protein is CASSELGLSQETQYF.

The chain combines TRBV24-1 with TRBJ1-2, with TRBD1 as a possible D gene (6 bases). The CDR3 is made up of 13 amino acids. V dropped 4 bases and J dropped 4 bases, with 9 bases sitting between them. Germline V gene lookup returns CDR1 KGHDR and CDR2 SFDVKD. Here the CDR3 reads CATSDTGSYGYTF. CDR3 in DNA: TGTGCCACCAGTGACACAGGGTCCTATGGCTACACCTTC.

The chain links TRBV6-5 to TRBJ2-5, with TRBD2 matching over 11 bases. The V and J ends lost 8 bases and 1 base, in that order; junction bases with no gene match: 3. Germline V lookup: CDR1 MNHEY, CDR2 SVGAGI. The CDR3 spans 14 residues. The DNA of the CDR3 is TGTGCCAGCGAGACTAGCGGGATCCAAGAGACCCAGTACTTC. As protein: CASETSGIQETQYF.

The V gene is TRBV7-9, the J gene TRBJ2-1; unclear D gene. V gave up 1 base and J gave up 8 bases, with 9 bases separating them. The CDR3 is 13 residues long. Germline V gene lookup returns CDR1 SEHNR and CDR2 FQNEAQ (reference sequence). The CDR3 DNA reads as TGTGCCAGCAGCTTAGGCCCTGGGGATGAGCAGTTCTTC. Its protein product is CASSLGPGDEQFF.

This chain joins TRBV11-2 and TRBJ1-4; no firm D call. With 4 bases removed from V and 5 bases from J, the gap between germline ends came to 17 bases. The germline V gene encodes CDR1 SGHAT and CDR2 FQNNGV. The CDR3 is 16 amino acids. The CDR3 DNA is TGTGCCAGCAGCTCTGCCACTTGGGGATCCAATGAAAAACTGTTTTTT. Translated, it gives CASSSATWGSNEKLFF.

This clone was seen just once. The CDR3 DNA follows: TGTGCCAGCAGCTTAGGGGGGCCACAGGTGTATTCGACAGATACGCAGTATTTT. Amino acid sequence: CASSLGGPQVYSTDTQYF. The chain is built from TRBV11-3 and TRBJ2-3; a possible D gene is TRBD1 (6 bases). Germline CDR1 SGHNT, CDR2 YENEEA. V shed 1 base and J shed 3 bases, with 20 bases lying between them. This CDR3 spans 18 amino acids.

This chain connects TRBV19 to TRBJ2-2; 7 nucleotides line up with TRBD2. J lost 1 base, V lost 9 bases, and 14 bases had no gene match. Germline V gene lookup returns CDR1 LNHDA and CDR2 SQIVND (reference sequence). This CDR3 region has 17 residues. CDR3 loop: CASSFVFAGVNTGELFF. CDR3 bases: TGTGCCAGCAGCTTTGTCTTTGCGGGAGTGAACACCGGGGAGCTGTTTTTT.

In regard to this clone: Possible read error: a much larger clone is one base away. The chain links TRBV28 to TRBJ1-5; D unclear. The CDR3 runs to 11 residues. The V gene lost 5 bases and the J gene lost 4 bases, with 3 bases spanning the gap. Per the germline V gene, CDR1 is MDHEN and CDR2 is SYDVKM. CDR3: CASSGNQPQHF. The CDR3 DNA follows: TGTGCCAGCAGTGGAAATCAGCCCCAGCATTTT. The complete variable domain, with remaining parts taken from reference TRBV28 and TRBJ1-5, reads DVKVTQSSRYLVKRTGEKVFLECVQDMDHENMFWYRQDPGLGLRLIYFSYDVKMKEKGDIPEGYSVSREKKERFSLILESASTNQTSMYLCASSGNQPQHFGDGTRLSIL.

The V gene is TRBV6-5, the J gene TRBJ2-3, with TRBD2 matching over 10 bases. From germline, CDR1 is MNHEY and CDR2 SVGAGI. After removal of 6 bases from V and 3 bases from J, the junction contained 6 bases not matched to a gene. The CDR3 runs to 15 residues. Here the CDR3 DNA reads TGTGCCAGCAGGGATCTAGCGGGGGATACAGATACGCAGTATTTT. This codes for CASRDLAGDTDTQYF.

V and J are TRBV12-3 or TRBV12-4 and TRBJ2-2; D gene ambiguous. V was cut by 2 bases and J by 4 bases, with 5 bases left in between. The CDR3 covers 13 residues. CDR3 loop: CASSLRTTGELFF. The CDR3 DNA reads as TGTGCCAGCAGTTTAAGGACCACCGGGGAGCTGTTTTTT.